This T cell receptor (beta chain) was obtained from a study of Ad26.COV2.S vaccination and SARS-CoV-2 variants. TCRdb's copy holds only in-frame clones and misses some; the assay was immunoSEQ multiplex PCR. In the table there are 400,000 to 450,000 clones, roughly 90% of which are singletons. The CDR3 has 15 amino acids. Germline CDR1 and CDR2: WSHSY and SAAADI. V trimming: 7 bases; J trimming: 1 base; junction bases outside the gene matches: 5. Treatment specified: roughly 18 received Ad26.COV2.S at low or high dose, single or two shots; roughly 5 received placebo; per-sample allocation not given. Samples came from day 63 after the first vaccine or placebo injection.

This clonotype originated in a person aged 18 to 65 who received the Ad26.COV2.S COVID-19 vaccine or a placebo. The sample in question was peripheral blood, obtained in a trial of Ad26.COV2.S vaccine versus placebo. The rearrangement joins TRBV10-2 to TRBJ2-5; TRBD2 aligns across 11 bases. CDR3 sequence: CASKSGLAVQETQYF. The CDR3 DNA sequence: TGCGCCAGCAAATCGGGACTAGCGGTCCAAGAGACCCAGTACTTC.